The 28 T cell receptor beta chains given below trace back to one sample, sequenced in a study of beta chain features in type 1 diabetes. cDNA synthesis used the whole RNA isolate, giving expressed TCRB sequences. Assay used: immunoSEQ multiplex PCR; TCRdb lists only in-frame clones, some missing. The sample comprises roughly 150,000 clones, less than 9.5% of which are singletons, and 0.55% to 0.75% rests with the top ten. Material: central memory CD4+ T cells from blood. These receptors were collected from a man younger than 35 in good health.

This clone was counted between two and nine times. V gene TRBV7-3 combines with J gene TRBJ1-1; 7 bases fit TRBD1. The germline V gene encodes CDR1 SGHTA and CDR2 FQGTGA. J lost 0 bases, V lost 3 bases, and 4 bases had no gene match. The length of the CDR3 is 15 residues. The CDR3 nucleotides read TGTGCCAGCAGCTTCCAGGGGGTATTGAACACTGAAGCTTTCTTT. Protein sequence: CASSFQGVLNTEAFF. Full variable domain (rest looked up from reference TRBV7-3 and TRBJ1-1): GAGVSQTPSNKVTEKGKYVELRCDPISGHTALYWYRQSLGQGPEFLIYFQGTGAADDSGLPNDRFFAVRPEGSVSTLKIQRTERGDSAVYLCASSFQGVLNTEAFFGQGTRLTVV.

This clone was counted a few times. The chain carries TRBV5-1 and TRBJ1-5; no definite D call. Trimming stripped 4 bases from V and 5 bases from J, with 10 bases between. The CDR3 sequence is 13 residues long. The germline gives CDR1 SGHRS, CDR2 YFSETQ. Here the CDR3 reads CASSPTTDQPQHF. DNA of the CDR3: TGCGCCAGCAGCCCGACAACTGATCAGCCCCAGCATTTT.

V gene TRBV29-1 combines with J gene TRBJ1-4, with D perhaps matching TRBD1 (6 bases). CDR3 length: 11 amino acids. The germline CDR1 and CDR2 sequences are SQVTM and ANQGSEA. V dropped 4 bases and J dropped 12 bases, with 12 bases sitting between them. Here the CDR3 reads CSVARGGQLFF. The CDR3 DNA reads TGCAGCGTTGCAAGGGGGGGGCAACTGTTTTTT.

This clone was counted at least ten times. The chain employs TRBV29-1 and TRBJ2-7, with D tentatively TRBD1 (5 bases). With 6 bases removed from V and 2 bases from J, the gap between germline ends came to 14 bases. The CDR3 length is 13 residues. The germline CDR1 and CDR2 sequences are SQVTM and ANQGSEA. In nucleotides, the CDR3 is TGCAGCGTCCAACAGGAGACGACCTACGAGCAGTACTTC. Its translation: CSVQQETTYEQYF.

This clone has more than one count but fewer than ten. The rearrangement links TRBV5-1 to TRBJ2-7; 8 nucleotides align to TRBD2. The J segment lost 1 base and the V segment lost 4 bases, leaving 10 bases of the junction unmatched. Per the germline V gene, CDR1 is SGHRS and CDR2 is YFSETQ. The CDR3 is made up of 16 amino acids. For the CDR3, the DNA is TGCGCCAGCAGCCCGGCGACTAGCGACTATTCCTACGAGCAGTACTTC. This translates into CASSPATSDYSYEQYF.

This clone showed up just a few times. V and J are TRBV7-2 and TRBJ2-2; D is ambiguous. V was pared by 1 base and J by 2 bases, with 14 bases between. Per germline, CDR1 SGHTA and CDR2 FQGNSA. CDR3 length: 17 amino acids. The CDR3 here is CASSLGRVADNTGELFF. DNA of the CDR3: TGTGCCAGCAGCTTAGGACGGGTGGCCGACAACACCGGGGAGCTGTTTTTT.

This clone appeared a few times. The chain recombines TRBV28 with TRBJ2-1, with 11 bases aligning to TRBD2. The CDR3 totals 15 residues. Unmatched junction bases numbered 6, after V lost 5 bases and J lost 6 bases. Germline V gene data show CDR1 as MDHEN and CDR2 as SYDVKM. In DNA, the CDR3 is TGTGCCAGCAGTCTCCATAGCGGGAGGGTCAATGAGCAGTTCTTC. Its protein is CASSLHSGRVNEQFF.

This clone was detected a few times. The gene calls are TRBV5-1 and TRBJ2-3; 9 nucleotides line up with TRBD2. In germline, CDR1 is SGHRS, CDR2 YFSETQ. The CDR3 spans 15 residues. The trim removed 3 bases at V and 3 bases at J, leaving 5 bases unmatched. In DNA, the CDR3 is TGCGCCAGCAGCTCGGCGGGGGGGTCTACAGATACGCAGTATTTT. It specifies CASSSAGGSTDTQYF.

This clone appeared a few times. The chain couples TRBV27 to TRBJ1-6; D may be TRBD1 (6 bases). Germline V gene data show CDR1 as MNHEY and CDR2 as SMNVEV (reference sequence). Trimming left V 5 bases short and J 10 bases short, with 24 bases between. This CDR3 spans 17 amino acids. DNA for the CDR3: TGTGCCAGCAGTAAACAGGCGGGGGGCGAAGTTAGATCACCCCTCCACTTT. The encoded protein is CASSKQAGGEVRSPLHF.

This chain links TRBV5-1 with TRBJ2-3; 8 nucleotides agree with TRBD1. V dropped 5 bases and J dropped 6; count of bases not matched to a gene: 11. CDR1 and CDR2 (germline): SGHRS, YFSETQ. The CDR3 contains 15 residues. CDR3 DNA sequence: TGCGCCAGCAGTTCTGCAGGGGGCTTGATGGATACGCAGTATTTT. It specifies CASSSAGGLMDTQYF. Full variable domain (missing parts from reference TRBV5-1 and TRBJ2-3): KAGVTQTPRYLIKTRGQQVTLSCSPISGHRSVSWYQQTPGQGLQFLFEYFSETQRNKGNFPGRFSGRQFSNSRSEMNVSTLELGDSALYLCASSSAGGLMDTQYFGPGTRLTVL.

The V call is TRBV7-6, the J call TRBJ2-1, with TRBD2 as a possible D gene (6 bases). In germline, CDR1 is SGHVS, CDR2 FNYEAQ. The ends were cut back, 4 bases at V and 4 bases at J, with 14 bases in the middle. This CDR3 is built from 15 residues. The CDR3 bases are TGTGCCAGCAGCTCAGTTGGGGGGAATTACAATGAGCAGTTCTTC. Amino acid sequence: CASSSVGGNYNEQFF.

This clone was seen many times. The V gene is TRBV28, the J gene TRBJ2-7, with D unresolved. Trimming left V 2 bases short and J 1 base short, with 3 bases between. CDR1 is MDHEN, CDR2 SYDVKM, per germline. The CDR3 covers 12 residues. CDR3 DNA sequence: TGTGCCAGCAGTTTACCTTCCTACGAGCAGTACTTC. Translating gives CASSLPSYEQYF.

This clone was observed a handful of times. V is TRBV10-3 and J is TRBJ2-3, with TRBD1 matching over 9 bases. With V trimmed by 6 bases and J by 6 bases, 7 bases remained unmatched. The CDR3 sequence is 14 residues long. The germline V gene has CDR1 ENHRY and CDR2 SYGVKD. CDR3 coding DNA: TGTGCCATCAGCTCCACAGGGGGCGGCGATACGCAGTATTTT. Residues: CAISSTGGGDTQYF.

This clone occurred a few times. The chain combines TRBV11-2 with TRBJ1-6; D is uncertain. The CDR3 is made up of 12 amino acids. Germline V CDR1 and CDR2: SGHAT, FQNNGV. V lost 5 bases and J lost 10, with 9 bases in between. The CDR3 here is CASSLVGSPLHF. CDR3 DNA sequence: TGTGCCAGCAGCCTTGTTGGCTCACCCCTCCACTTT.

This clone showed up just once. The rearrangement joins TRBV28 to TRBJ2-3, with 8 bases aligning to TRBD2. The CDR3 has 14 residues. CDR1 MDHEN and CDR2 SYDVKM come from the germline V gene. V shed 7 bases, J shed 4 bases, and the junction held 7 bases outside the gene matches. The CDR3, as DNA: TGTGCCAGCATCCCCGGGGGGGGTTCAGATACGCAGTATTTT. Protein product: CASIPGGGSDTQYF.

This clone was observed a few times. The CDR3 reads CASSDYPRGLALHF. The CDR3 DNA sequence: TGTGCCAGCAGCGATTACCCCAGGGGGCTGGCCCTCCACTTT. The chain uses TRBV7-9 and TRBJ1-6; 8 bases align to TRBD1. The ends lost 5 bases at V and 14 bases at J; junction bases unmatched: 11. The CDR3 has 14 amino acids. Germline V gene sequence: CDR1 SEHNR, CDR2 FQNEAQ (reference sequence).

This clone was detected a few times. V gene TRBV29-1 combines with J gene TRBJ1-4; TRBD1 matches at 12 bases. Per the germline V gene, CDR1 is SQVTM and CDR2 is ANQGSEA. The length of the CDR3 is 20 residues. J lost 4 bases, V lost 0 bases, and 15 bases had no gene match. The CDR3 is CSVEDRVGWDRGLGNEKLFF. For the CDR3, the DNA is TGCAGCGTTGAAGATCGGGTCGGATGGGACAGGGGGCTCGGTAATGAAAAACTGTTTTTT.

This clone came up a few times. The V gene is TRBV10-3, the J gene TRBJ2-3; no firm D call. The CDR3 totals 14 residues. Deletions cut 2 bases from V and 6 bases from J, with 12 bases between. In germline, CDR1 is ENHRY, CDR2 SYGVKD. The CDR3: CAISEQLAPDTQYF. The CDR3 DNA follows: TGTGCCATCAGTGAGCAATTAGCACCCGATACGCAGTATTTT.

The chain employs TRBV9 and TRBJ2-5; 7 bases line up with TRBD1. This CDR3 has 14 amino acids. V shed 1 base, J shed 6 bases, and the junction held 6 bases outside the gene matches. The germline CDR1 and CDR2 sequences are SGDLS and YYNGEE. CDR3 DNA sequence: TGTGCCAGCAGCGTAAGTGGGACAGAAAAGACCCAGTACTTC. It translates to CASSVSGTEKTQYF.

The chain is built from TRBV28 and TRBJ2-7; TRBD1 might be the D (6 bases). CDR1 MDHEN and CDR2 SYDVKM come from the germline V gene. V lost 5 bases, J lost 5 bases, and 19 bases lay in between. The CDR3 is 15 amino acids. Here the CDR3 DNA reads TGTGCCAGCAGTAAAGGGGGAATCCGGTTAGACGAGCAGTACTTC. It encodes CASSKGGIRLDEQYF.

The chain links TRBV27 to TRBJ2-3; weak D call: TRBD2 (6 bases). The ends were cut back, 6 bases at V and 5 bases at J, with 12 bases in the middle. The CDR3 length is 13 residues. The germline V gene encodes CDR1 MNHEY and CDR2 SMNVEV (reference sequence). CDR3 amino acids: CASSEGAGDTQYF. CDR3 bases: TGTGCCAGCAGCGAGGGAGCGGGAGATACGCAGTATTTT.

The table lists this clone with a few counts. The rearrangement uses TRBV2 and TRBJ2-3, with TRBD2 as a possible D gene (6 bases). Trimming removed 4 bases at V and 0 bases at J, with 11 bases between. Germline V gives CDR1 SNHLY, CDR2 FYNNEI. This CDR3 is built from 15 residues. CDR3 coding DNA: TGTGCCAGCAGTGTCGATGCGGGGAGCACAGATACGCAGTATTTT. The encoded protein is CASSVDAGSTDTQYF.

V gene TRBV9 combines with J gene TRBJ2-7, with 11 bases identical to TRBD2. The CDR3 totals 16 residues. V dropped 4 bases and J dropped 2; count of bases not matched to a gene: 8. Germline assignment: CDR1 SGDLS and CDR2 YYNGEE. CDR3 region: CASSNLGLAETYEQYF. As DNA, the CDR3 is TGTGCCAGCAGCAACTTGGGACTAGCGGAAACCTACGAGCAGTACTTC.

The CDR3 sequence is CASSRGRGSPYEQYF. The CDR3 DNA follows: TGTGCCAGCAGTCGGGGGAGGGGAAGTCCCTACGAGCAGTACTTC. The V gene is TRBV28, the J gene TRBJ2-7; 7 bases are a match to TRBD2. This CDR3 is built from 15 residues. Germline assignment: CDR1 MDHEN and CDR2 SYDVKM. J was trimmed by 2 bases and V by 5 bases; bases with no gene match: 9. Using reference TRBV28 and TRBJ2-7 for the parts outside the CDR3, the full variable domain is DVKVTQSSRYLVKRTGEKVFLECVQDMDHENMFWYRQDPGLGLRLIYFSYDVKMKEKGDIPEGYSVSREKKERFSLILESASTNQTSMYLCASSRGRGSPYEQYFGPGTRLTVT.

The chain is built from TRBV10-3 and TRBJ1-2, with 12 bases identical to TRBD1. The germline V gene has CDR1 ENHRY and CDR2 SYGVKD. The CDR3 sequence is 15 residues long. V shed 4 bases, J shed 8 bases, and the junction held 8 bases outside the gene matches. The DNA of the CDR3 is TGTGCCATCAGTGTTTCGGGACAGGGGGCGGGAGGCTACACCTTC. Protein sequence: CAISVSGQGAGGYTF.

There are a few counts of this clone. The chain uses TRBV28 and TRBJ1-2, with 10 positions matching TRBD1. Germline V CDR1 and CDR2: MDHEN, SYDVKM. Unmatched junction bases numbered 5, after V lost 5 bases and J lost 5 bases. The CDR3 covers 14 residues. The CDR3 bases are TGTGCCAGCAGTGAGACAGGGGGCGCTTATGGCTACACCTTC. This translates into CASSETGGAYGYTF.

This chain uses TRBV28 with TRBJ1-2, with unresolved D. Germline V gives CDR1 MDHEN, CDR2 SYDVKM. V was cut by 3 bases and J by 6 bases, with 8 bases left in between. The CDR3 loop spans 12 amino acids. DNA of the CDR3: TGTGCCAGCAGTTTTCTTCCCGATGGCTACACCTTC. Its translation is CASSFLPDGYTF.

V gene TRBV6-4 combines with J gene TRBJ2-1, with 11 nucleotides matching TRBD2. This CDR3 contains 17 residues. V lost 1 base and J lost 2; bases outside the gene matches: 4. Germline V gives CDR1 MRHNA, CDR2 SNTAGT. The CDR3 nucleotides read TGTGCCAGCAGTGACTTCACTAGCGGGAGTACCTACAATGAGCAGTTCTTC. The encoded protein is CASSDFTSGSTYNEQFF.